These 16 T cell receptor beta chains share one sample of origin, sequenced in a study of T-cell reconstitution after alpha-beta-depleted transplantation in children. As it was prepared, the TCRbeta library received unique molecular identifiers. TCRdb re-analysed the PCR reads in MiXCR, keeping a single row per CDR3 protein. The sample shows hundreds of thousands of distinct CDR3 sequences, approximately 30% of them seen only once. Sequencing used PBMCs from the stem cell graft donor, obtained from the stem cell graft. These receptor sequences come from a human donor who donated a stem cell graft to a child with aplastic anemia.

The rearrangement joins TRBV7-2 to TRBJ2-7, with TRBD2 matching over 9 bases. Germline CDR1 is SGHTA and CDR2 is FQGNSA. This CDR3 has 15 residues. V was pared by 2 bases and J by 6 bases, with 8 bases of the junction left unmatched. In nucleotides, the CDR3 is TGTGCCAGCAGCTTAATAGCGGGAGATCTTAGCGAGCAGTACGTC. Translated: CASSLIAGDLSEQYV.

The chain employs TRBV7-9 and TRBJ2-7; D gene unclear. Germline V gene data show CDR1 as SEHNR and CDR2 as FQNEAQ (reference sequence). The ends were cut back, 0 bases at V and 2 bases at J, with 11 bases in the middle. This CDR3 has 15 amino acids. The CDR3 sequence: CASSLAAVETYEQYF. The CDR3 DNA is TGTGCCAGCAGCTTAGCGGCCGTCGAGACCTACGAGCAGTACTTC.

The V and J genes are TRBV7-2 and TRBJ2-1; D remains unclear. This CDR3 region has 16 residues. Germline CDR1 SGHTA, CDR2 FQGNSA. The ends were cut back, 2 bases at V and 4 bases at J, with 15 bases in the middle. The CDR3 protein is CASSLFSDLLYNEQFF. CDR3 sequence (DNA): TGTGCCAGCAGCTTATTCTCGGACCTGCTATACAATGAGCAGTTCTTC.

This clonotype was counted between two and nine times. The chain has TRBV12-3 or TRBV12-4 and TRBJ1-5, with D maybe TRBD1 (6 bases). The V gene lost 1 base and the J gene lost 0 bases, with 7 bases spanning the gap. CDR3 size: 15 residues. The CDR3 sequence is CASSLGDTSNQPQHF. In DNA form, the CDR3 reads TGTGCCAGCAGTTTAGGGGACACTAGCAATCAGCCCCAGCATTTT.

The chain carries TRBV20-1 and TRBJ2-7, with 11 bases matching TRBD2. The V gene's germline CDR1 is DFQATT and CDR2 SNEGSKA (reference sequence). Trimming removed 5 bases from V and 3 bases from J; junction bases left unmatched: 6. The CDR3 loop spans 14 amino acids. The CDR3 is CSAPRLAGRYEQYF. The DNA for the CDR3 is TGCAGTGCTCCTCGACTAGCGGGGCGCTACGAGCAGTACTTC.

The chain recombines TRBV9 with TRBJ1-2; 7 nucleotides match TRBD1. This CDR3 is built from 13 residues. Germline trimming cut 6 bases from V and 4 bases from J; bases unmatched to any gene: 6. Germline CDR1 reads SGDLS; CDR2 reads YYNGEE. The CDR3 loop is CASTRDRAYGYTF. The CDR3 nucleotides are TGTGCCAGCACCCGAGACAGGGCCTATGGCTACACCTTC.

The chain couples TRBV5-1 to TRBJ2-3; D is unclear. This CDR3 has 15 amino acids. The V gene's germline CDR1 is SGHRS and CDR2 YFSETQ. Trimming removed 0 bases from V and 4 bases from J, with 12 bases in between. The CDR3 loop is CASSLAPPEPDTQYF. CDR3 in DNA: TGCGCCAGCAGCTTGGCTCCCCCAGAGCCAGATACGCAGTATTTT. The variable domain in full, completed from reference TRBV5-1 and TRBJ2-3, reads KAGVTQTPRYLIKTRGQQVTLSCSPISGHRSVSWYQQTPGQGLQFLFEYFSETQRNKGNFPGRFSGRQFSNSRSEMNVSTLELGDSALYLCASSLAPPEPDTQYFGPGTRLTVL.

In its sample, this clonotype was seen a few times. The chain uses TRBV7-8 and TRBJ2-1, with 8 bases aligning to TRBD1. This CDR3 comprises 16 residues. Germline V gene sequence: CDR1 SGHVS, CDR2 FQNEAQ. V lost 5 bases and J lost 6; bases outside the gene matches: 12. The CDR3 DNA sequence: TGTGCCAGCAGCCTAAATTCGGGACAGGTCAGCAATGAGCAGTTCTTC. This translates into CASSLNSGQVSNEQFF.

This clonotype was counted only a few times. The chain carries TRBV7-2 and TRBJ1-5, with TRBD1 matching 7 bases. CDR3 length: 14 residues. The germline gives CDR1 SGHTA, CDR2 FQGNSA. J was trimmed by 1 base and V by 7 bases; bases with no gene match: 4. The CDR3 nucleotides read TGTGCCAGCAATCCGGGACAGAGCAATCAGCCCCAGCATTTT. This codes for CASNPGQSNQPQHF.

This clonotype was counted only a few times. CDR3 in amino acids: CASSLDMVGATGGTANEQFF. CDR3 DNA sequence: TGTGCCAGCAGCTTAGATATGGTCGGCGCGACGGGAGGTACGGCCAATGAGCAGTTCTTC. The chain has TRBV11-2 and TRBJ2-1; 7 nucleotides align to TRBD2. The CDR3 runs 20 residues. The germline V gene has CDR1 SGHAT and CDR2 FQNNGV. J lost 6 bases, V lost 0 bases, and 20 bases had no gene match.

The chain joins TRBV20-1 to TRBJ1-5, with D perhaps matching TRBD1 (5 bases). Germline V gene sequence: CDR1 DFQATT, CDR2 SNEGSKA (reference sequence). V lost 3 bases to trimming and J lost 4 bases, with 16 bases between them. The CDR3 covers 15 residues. The CDR3 is CSASNPGGTNQPQHF. CDR3 in DNA: TGCAGTGCTAGTAATCCGGGGGGGACGAATCAGCCCCAGCATTTT.

About this clonotype: Sequence at one end of the junction differs from germline and may be a read error. The chain links TRBV12-3 or TRBV12-4 to TRBJ1-3, with unresolved D. This CDR3 is built from 12 residues. The CDR3 coding sequence is TGTGCCAGCAGTTTAGGAAAGACCAAAAACGCATTT. Translating gives CASSLGKTKNAF.

This clonotype came up a few times. The rearrangement joins TRBV6-2 or TRBV6-3 to TRBJ2-2, with D possibly TRBD2 on 5 matching bases. Germline CDR1 MNHEY, CDR2 SVGEGT. The CDR3 totals 15 residues. Trimming pared 6 bases from V and 0 bases from J, leaving 11 bases between. CDR3 sequence (DNA): TGTGCCAGCAGCAACGGAGGACCGAACACCGGGGAGCTGTTTTTT. Amino acid sequence: CASSNGGPNTGELFF.

The chain couples TRBV6-2 or TRBV6-3 to TRBJ2-5, with 8 positions matching TRBD1. Germline CDR1 reads MNHEY; CDR2 reads SVGEGT. CDR3 length equals 15 residues. V gave up 4 bases and J gave up 1 base; unmatched junction bases: 5. The CDR3 nucleotides are TGTGCCAGCAGTTTAGCCGACAGGGGCCAAGAGACCCAGTACTTC. This sequence encodes CASSLADRGQETQYF.

This clonotype was detected only a few times. The chain links TRBV7-2 to TRBJ2-2, with 13 bases identical to TRBD2. This CDR3 region has 16 residues. Unmatched junction bases numbered 5, after V lost 4 bases and J lost 6 bases. Germline V lookup: CDR1 SGHTA, CDR2 FQGNSA. The CDR3 DNA is TGTGCCAGCAGCTCGCAACTAGCGGGAGGGCCCGGGGAGCTGTTTTTT. Translated, it gives CASSSQLAGGPGELFF.

This rearrangement joins TRBV29-1 to TRBJ2-7; D is tentatively TRBD1 or TRBD2 (5 bases each). The CDR3 is 17 residues long. The germline CDR1 and CDR2 sequences are SQVTM and ANQGSEA. With 0 bases removed from V and 2 bases from J, the gap between germline ends came to 20 bases. CDR3 nucleotides: TGCAGCGTTGAAGATCCCCCCGGGACGGGGAAGACCTACGAGCAGTACGTC. This codes for CSVEDPPGTGKTYEQYV.